The TCR beta chain described here comes from a study of vaccination and CD4 T cells after COVID-19. With the Oncomine TCR Beta short-read assay, DNA from cultured CD4+ T cells was sequenced. Genomic DNA from cultured CD4+ T cells was extracted. TCRdb itself ran the PCR reads through MiXCR, one entry per CDR3 protein. The table lists just under 10,000 distinct CDR3 sequences, under 40% of them singletons. The study, taken as a whole, reports: Spike mono-reactivity was the property of 304 of 307 vaccine-specific clones in convalescent patients. Post-infection sampling omitted early timepoints and covered relatively few convalescent patients.

Notes on this clonotype: The antigen remains unidentified.

The CDR3 runs to 15 residues. V lost 3 bases to trimming and J lost 5 bases, with 17 bases between them. CDR1 LNHNV and CDR2 YYDKDF come from the germline V gene (reference sequence). The treatment was: roughly 10-day PBMC culture with coronavirus spike peptide pools or control peptides (ViraFEST assay). CD4+ T cells that came from the unexposed donor were collected before the COVID-19 pandemic (2011-2018). ViraFEST used peptide pools to expand antigen-specific T cells and subsequently sequenced their TCRs. This clonotype originated in a human donor in good health. The chain uses TRBV15 and TRBJ2-7, with D unclear. Sequenced input: CD4+ T cells from blood, cultured in vitro. The CDR3 sequence is CATSSGRRAEDEQYF. CDR3 DNA sequence: TGTGCCACCAGCAGCGGTCGACGGGCAGAGGACGAGCAGTACTTC. Full variable domain (missing parts from reference TRBV15 and TRBJ2-7): DAMVIQNPRYQVTQFGKPVTLSCSQTLNHNVMYWYQQKSSQAPKLLFHYYDKDFNNEADTPDNFQSRRPNTSFCFLDIRSPGLGDTAMYLCATSSGRRAEDEQYFGPGTRLTVT.